This TCR beta chain was sequenced during a study of T cells after yellow fever vaccination. Study background: Fractions of low cell number were prepared using SMART-Seq v4 Ultra Low Input. Study-wide points: Sorted repertoires could include abundant contaminating clonotypes from bulk cells.

TCRdb ran MiXCR on the 5' RACE reads and lists one entry per CDR3 protein. The repertoire holds around 550,000 distinct CDR3 sequences, with about a fifth as singletons. On this clonotype itself: Its specificity is unknown.

Material: PBMCs, obtained 15 days after the yellow fever booster vaccination. The TCR comes from a man aged 25 to 40 who received the YFV17D yellow fever vaccine.

CDR3 DNA: TGTGCCACCAGCAGAGAGAAATCCGGGACTGGGATGGATACGCAGTATTTT. Protein product: CATSREKSGTGMDTQYF. V is TRBV15 and J is TRBJ2-3, with a possible D match to TRBD2 (6 bases). CDR3 length: 17 amino acids. Germline V gene lookup returns CDR1 LNHNV and CDR2 YYDKDF (reference sequence). V lost 0 bases and J 6 bases, leaving 19 bases between the germline ends.